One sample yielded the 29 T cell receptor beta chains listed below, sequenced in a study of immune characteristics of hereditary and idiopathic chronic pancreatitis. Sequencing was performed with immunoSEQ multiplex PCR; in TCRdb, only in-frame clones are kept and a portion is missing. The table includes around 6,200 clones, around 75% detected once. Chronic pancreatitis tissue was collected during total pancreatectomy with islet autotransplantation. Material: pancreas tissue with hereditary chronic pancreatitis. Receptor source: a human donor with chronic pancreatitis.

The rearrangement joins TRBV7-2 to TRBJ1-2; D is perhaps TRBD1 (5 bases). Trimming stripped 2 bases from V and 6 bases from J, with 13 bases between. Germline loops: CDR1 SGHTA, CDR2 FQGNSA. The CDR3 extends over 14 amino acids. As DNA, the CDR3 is TGTGCCAGCAGCTTAAGGTGGGGGGGAGATGGCTACACCTTC. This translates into CASSLRWGGDGYTF.

The CDR3 sequence: CASSLDQGNEQFF. CDR3 sequence (DNA): TGTGCCAGCAGCTTAGATCAGGGCAATGAGCAGTTCTTC. V gene TRBV11-3 combines with J gene TRBJ2-1; tentatively, D is TRBD1 (5 bases). This CDR3 comprises 13 residues. Trimming pared 0 bases from V and 6 bases from J, leaving 6 bases between. Germline CDR1 is SGHNT and CDR2 is YENEEA.

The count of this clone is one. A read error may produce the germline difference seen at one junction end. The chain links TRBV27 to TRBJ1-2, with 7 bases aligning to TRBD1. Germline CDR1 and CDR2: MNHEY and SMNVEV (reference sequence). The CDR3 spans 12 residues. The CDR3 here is CASSLYRGGLFF. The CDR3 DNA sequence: TGTGCCAGCAGTTTATACAGGGGAGGCCTTTTTTTC.

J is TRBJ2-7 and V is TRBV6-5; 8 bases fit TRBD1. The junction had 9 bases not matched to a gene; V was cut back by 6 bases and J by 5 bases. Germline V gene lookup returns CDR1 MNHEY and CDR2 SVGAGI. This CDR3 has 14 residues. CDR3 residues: CASRASRGPHEQYF. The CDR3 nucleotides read TGTGCCAGCAGGGCGAGCAGGGGGCCCCACGAGCAGTACTTC.

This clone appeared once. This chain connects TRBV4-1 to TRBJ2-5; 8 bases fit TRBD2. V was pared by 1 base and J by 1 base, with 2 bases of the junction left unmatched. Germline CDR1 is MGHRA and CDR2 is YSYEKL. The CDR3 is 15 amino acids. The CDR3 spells CASSQGGTSQETQYF. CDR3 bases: TGCGCCAGCAGCCAAGGGGGGACTAGCCAAGAGACCCAGTACTTC.

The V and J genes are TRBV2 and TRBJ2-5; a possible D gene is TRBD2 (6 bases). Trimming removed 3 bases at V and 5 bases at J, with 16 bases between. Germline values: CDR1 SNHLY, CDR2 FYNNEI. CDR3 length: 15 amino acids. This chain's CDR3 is CASSESSAVRETQYF. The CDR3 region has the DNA TGTGCCAGCAGTGAGTCTAGCGCGGTGAGGGAGACCCAGTACTTC. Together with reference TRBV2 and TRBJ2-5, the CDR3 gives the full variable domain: EPEVTQTPSHQVTQMGQEVILRCVPISNHLYFYWYRQILGQKVEFLVSFYNNEISEKSEIFDDQFSVERPDGSNFTLKIRSTKLEDSAMYFCASSESSAVRETQYFGPGTRLLVL.

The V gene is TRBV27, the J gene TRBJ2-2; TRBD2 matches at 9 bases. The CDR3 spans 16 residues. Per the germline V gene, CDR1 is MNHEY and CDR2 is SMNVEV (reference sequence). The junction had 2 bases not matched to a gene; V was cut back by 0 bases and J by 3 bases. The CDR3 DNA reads TGTGCCAGCAGTTTATCTAGCGGGGGCTACACCGGGGAGCTGTTTTTT. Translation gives CASSLSSGGYTGELFF.

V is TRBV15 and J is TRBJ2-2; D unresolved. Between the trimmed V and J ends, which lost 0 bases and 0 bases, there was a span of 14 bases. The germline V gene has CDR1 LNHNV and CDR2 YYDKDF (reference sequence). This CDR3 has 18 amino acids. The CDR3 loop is CATSRDFSQIANTGELFF. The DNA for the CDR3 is TGTGCCACCAGCAGAGATTTTTCGCAGATCGCGAACACCGGGGAGCTGTTTTTT. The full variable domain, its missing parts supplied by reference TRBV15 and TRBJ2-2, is DAMVIQNPRYQVTQFGKPVTLSCSQTLNHNVMYWYQQKSSQAPKLLFHYYDKDFNNEADTPDNFQSRRPNTSFCFLDIRSPGLGDTAMYLCATSRDFSQIANTGELFFGEGSRLTVL.

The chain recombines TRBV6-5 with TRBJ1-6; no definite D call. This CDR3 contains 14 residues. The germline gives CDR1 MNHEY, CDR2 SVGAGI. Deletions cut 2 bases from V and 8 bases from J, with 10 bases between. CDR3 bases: TGTGCCAGCAGTTACGGGAGAACGGATTCACCCCTCCACTTT. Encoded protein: CASSYGRTDSPLHF.

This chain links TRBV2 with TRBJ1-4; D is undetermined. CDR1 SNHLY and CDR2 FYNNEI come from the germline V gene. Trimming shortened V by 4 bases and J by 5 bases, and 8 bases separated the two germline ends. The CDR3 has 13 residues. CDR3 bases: TGTGCCAGCAGTGCTCCGAGGAATGAAAAACTGTTTTTT. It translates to CASSAPRNEKLFF.

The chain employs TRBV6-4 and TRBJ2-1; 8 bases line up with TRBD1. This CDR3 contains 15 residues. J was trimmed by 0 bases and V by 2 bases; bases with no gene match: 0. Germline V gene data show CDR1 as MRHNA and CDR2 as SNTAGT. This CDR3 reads CASSDGTGSYNEQFF. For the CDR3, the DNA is TGTGCCAGCAGTGACGGGACAGGCTCCTACAATGAGCAGTTCTTC.

CDR3 sequence: CASSDPSGGRTDTQYF. CDR3 in DNA: TGCGCCAGCAGCGACCCTAGCGGGGGACGTACAGATACGCAGTATTTT. The chain combines TRBV5-1 with TRBJ2-3; 10 nucleotides align to TRBD2. The CDR3 loop spans 16 amino acids. V trimming: 4 bases; J trimming: 3 bases; junction bases outside the gene matches: 8. Germline CDR1 and CDR2: SGHRS and YFSETQ.

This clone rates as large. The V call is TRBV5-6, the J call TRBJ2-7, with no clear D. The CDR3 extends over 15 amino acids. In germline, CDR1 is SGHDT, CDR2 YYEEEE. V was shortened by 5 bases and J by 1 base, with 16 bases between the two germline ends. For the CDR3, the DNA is TGTGCCAGCAGTCCCCACAGAACATTTTCCTACGAGCAGTACTTC. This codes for CASSPHRTFSYEQYF.

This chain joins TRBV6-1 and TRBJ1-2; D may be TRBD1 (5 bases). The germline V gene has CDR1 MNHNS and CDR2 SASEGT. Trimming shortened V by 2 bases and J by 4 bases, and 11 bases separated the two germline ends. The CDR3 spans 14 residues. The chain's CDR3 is CASSEQGFGYGYTF. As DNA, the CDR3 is TGTGCCAGCAGTGAACAGGGATTCGGCTATGGCTACACCTTC.

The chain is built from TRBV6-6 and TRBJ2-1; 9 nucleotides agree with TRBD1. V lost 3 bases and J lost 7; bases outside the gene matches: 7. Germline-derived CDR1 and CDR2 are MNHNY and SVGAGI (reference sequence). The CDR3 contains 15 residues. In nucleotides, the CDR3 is TGTGCCAGCAGTTATTTGGGACAGGGTGGAAATGAGCAGTTCTTC. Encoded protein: CASSYLGQGGNEQFF.

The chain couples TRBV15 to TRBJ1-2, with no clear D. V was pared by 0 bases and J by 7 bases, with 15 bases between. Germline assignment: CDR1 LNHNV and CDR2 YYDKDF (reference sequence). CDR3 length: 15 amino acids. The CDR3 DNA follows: TGTGCCACCAGCAGAGATCTGCACAATGCGGGTGGCTACACCTTC. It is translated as CATSRDLHNAGGYTF.

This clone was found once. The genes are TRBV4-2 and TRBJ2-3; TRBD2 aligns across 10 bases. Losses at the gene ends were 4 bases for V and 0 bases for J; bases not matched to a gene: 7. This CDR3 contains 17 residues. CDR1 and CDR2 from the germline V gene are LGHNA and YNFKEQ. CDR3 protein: CASSPWGSGGSTDTQYF. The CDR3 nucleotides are TGTGCCAGCAGCCCCTGGGGTAGCGGGGGGAGCACAGATACGCAGTATTTT.

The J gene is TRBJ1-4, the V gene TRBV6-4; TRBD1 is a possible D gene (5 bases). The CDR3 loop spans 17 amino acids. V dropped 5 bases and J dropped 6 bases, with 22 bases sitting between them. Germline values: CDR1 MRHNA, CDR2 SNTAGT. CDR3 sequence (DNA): TGTGCCAGCAGTCCCACAGCCGGGGCAGGCGGGGATGAAAAACTGTTTTTT. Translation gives CASSPTAGAGGDEKLFF.

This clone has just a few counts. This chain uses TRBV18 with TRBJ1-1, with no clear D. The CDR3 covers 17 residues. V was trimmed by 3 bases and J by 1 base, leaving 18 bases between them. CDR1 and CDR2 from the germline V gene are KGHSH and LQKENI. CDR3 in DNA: TGTGCCAGCTCACCCTCAGAAGGACGGACGGCGAACACTGAAGCTTTCTTT. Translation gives CASSPSEGRTANTEAFF. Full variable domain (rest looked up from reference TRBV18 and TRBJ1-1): NAGVMQNPRHLVRRRGQEARLRCSPMKGHSHVYWYRQLPEEGLKFMVYLQKENIIDESGMPKERFSAEFPKEGPSILRIQQVVRGDSAAYFCASSPSEGRTANTEAFFGQGTRLTVV.

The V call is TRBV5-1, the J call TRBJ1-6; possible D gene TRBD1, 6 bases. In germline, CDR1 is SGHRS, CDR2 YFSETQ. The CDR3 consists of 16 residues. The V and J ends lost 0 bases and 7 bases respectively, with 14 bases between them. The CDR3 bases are TGCGCCAGCAGCTTGGAAGAGGGGGTGAGAAATTCACCCCTCCACTTT. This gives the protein CASSLEEGVRNSPLHF.

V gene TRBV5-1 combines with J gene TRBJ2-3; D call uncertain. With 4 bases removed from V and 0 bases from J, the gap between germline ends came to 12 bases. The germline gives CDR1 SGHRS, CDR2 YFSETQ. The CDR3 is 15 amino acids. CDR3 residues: CASSTNPQSTDTQYF. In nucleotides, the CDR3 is TGCGCCAGCAGCACCAACCCACAGAGCACAGATACGCAGTATTTT.

CDR3: CASSIRDRPYEQYV. The CDR3, as DNA: TGTGCCAGTAGTATCCGGGACAGACCCTACGAGCAGTACGTC. The V gene is TRBV19, the J gene TRBJ2-7; TRBD1 matches 7 bases. V was clipped by 3 bases and J by 2 bases; unmatched bases: 4. The CDR3 spans 14 residues. Germline V gives CDR1 LNHDA, CDR2 SQIVND (reference sequence).

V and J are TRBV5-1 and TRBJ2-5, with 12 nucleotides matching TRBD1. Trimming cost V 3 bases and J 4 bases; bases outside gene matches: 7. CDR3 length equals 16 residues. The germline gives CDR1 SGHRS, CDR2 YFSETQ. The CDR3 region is CASSSAGTGGPETQYF. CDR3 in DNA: TGCGCCAGCAGCTCCGCCGGGACAGGGGGCCCAGAGACCCAGTACTTC.

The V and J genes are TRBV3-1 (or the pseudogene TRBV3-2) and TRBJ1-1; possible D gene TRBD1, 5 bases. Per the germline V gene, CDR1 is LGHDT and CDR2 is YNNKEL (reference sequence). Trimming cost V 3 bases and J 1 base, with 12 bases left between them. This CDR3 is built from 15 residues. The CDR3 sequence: CASSQAGTENTEAFF. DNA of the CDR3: TGTGCCAGCAGCCAGGCCGGGACGGAGAACACTGAAGCTTTCTTT.

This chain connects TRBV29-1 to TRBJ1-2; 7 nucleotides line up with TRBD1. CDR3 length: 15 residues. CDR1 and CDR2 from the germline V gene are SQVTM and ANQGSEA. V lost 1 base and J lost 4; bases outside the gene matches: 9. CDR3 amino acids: CSVEVLNRDSYGYTF. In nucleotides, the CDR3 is TGCAGCGTTGAAGTCCTAAACCGGGACAGCTATGGCTACACCTTC. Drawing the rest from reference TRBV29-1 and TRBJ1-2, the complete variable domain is SAVISQKPSRDICQRGTSLTIQCQVDSQVTMMFWYRQQPGQSLTLIATANQGSEATYESGFVIDKFPISRPNLTFSTLTVSNMSPEDSSIYLCSVEVLNRDSYGYTFGSGTRLTVV.

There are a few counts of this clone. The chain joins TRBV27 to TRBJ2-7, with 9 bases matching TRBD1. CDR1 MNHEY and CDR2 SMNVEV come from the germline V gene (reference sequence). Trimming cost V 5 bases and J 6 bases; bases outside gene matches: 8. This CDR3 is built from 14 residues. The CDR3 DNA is TGTGCCAGCAGTGCACTGACAGGGGGAGGCGAGCAGTACTTC. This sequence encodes CASSALTGGGEQYF.

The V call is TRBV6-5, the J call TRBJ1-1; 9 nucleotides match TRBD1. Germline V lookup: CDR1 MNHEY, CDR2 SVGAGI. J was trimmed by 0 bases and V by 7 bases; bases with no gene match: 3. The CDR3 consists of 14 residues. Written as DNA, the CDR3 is TGTGCCAGCATGGACAGGGGAATGAACACTGAAGCTTTCTTT. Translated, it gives CASMDRGMNTEAFF.

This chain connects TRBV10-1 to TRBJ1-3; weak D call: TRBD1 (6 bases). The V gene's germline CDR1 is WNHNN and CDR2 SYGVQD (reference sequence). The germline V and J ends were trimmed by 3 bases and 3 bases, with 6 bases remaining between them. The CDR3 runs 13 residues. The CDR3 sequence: CASSDRGGNTIYF. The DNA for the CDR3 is TGCGCCAGCAGTGACAGGGGTGGAAACACCATATATTTT.

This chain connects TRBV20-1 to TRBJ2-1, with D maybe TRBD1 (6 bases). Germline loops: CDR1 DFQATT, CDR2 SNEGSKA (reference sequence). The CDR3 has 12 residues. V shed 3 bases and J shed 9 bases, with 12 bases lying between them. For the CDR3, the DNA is TGCAGTGCTAGTGACAGGACGGGTGAGCAGTTCTTC. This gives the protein CSASDRTGEQFF.